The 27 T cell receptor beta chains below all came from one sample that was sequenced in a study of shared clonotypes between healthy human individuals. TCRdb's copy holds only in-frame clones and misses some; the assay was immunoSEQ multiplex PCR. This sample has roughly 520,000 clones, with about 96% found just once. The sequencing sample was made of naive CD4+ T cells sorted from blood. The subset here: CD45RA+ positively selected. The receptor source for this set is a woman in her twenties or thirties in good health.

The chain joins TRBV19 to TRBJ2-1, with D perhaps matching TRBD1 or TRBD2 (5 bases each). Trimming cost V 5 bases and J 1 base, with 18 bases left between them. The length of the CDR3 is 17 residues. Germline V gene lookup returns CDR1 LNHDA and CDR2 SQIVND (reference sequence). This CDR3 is CASSLWGSPGSYNEQFF. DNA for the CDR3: TGTGCCAGTAGTTTGTGGGGGTCGCCCGGATCCTACAATGAGCAGTTCTTC.

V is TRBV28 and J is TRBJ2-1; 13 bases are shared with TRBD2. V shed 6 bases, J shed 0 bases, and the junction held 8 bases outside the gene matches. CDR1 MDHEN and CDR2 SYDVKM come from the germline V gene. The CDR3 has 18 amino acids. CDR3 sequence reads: CASSPGLAGKSSYNEQFF. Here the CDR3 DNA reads TGTGCCAGCAGCCCGGGACTAGCGGGGAAGAGCTCCTACAATGAGCAGTTCTTC.

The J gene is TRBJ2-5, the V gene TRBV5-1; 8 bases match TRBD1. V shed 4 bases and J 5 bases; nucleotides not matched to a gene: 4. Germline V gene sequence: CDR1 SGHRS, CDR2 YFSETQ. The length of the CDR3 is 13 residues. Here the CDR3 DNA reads TGCGCCAGCAGCGAACAGGGGGAGGAGACCCAGTACTTC. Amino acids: CASSEQGEETQYF.

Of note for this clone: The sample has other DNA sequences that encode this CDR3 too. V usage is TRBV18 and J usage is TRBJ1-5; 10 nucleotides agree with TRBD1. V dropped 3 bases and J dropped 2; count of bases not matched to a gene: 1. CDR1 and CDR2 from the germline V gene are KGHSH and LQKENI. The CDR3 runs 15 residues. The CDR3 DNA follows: TGTGCCAGCTCACCGGGGACAGGGGGCAATCAGCCCCAGCATTTT. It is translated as CASSPGTGGNQPQHF.

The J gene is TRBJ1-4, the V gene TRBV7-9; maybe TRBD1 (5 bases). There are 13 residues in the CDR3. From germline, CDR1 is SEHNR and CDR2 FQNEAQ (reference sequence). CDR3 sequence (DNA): TGTGATACAGGCCAATCAACTAATGAAAAACTGTTTTTT. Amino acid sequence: CDTGQSTNEKLFF.

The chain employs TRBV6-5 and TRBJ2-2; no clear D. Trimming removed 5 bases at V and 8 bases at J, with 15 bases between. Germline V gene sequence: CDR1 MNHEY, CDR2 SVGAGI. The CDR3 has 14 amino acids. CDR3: CASSRAGLLGELFF. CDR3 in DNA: TGTGCCAGCAGTAGGGCAGGCTTGTTGGGGGAGCTGTTTTTT.

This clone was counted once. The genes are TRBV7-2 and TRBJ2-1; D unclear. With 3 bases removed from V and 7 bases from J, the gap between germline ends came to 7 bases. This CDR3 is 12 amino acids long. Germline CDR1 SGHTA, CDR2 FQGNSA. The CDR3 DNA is TGTGCCAGCAGCTTCTTGTTAAATGAGCAGTTCTTC. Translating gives CASSFLLNEQFF. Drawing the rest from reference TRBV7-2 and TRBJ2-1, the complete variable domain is GAGVSQSPSNKVTEKGKDVELRCDPISGHTALYWYRQSLGQGLEFLIYFQGNSAPDKSGLPSDRFSAERTGGSVSTLTIQRTQQEDSAVYLCASSFLLNEQFFGPGTRLTVL.

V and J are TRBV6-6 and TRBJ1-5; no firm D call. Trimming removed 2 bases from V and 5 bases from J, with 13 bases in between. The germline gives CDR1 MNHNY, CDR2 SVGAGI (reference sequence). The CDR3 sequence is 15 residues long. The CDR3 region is CASSYGTGGHQPQHF. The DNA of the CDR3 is TGTGCCAGCAGTTACGGCACGGGAGGGCATCAGCCCCAGCATTTT.

The CDR3 nucleotides are TGTGCCAGCAGCCTAACGAGGGGCCAAGAGACCCAGTACTTC. It codes for CASSLTRGQETQYF. The genes are TRBV28 and TRBJ2-5; D is perhaps TRBD1 or TRBD2 (5 bases each). The CDR3 is 14 residues long. Germline CDR1 reads MDHEN; CDR2 reads SYDVKM. Trimming took 6 bases from V and 1 from J, leaving 12 bases between them.

The CDR3 DNA is TGTGCCAGTAGCGCTCCGGGACAGGGCTTTTATCAACTGTTTTTT. As protein: CASSAPGQGFYQLFF. This sequence joins TRBV19 and TRBJ1-4; 9 nucleotides line up with TRBD1. Germline V gene sequence: CDR1 LNHDA, CDR2 SQIVND (reference sequence). With 6 bases clipped from V and 12 bases from J, the junction kept 14 bases outside the gene matches. There are 15 residues in the CDR3. Variable domain in full (rest from reference TRBV19 and TRBJ1-4): DGGITQSPKYLFRKEGQNVTLSCEQNLNHDAMYWYRQDPGQGLRLIYYSQIVNDFQKGDIAEGYSVSREKKESFPLTVTSAQKNPTAFYLCASSAPGQGFYQLFFGSGTQLSVL.

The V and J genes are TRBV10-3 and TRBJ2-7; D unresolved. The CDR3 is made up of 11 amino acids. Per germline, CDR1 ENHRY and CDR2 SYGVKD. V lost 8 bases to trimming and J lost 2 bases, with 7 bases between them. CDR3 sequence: CAIAATYEQYF. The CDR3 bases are TGTGCCATCGCAGCAACCTACGAGCAGTACTTC.

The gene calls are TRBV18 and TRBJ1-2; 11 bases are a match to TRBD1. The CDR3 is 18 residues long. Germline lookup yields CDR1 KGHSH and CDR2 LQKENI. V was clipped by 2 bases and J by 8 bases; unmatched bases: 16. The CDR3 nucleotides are TGTGCCAGCTCACCATTGGACAGGGGGCGAATGAGCGTTGGCGGCTACACCTTC. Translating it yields CASSPLDRGRMSVGGYTF.

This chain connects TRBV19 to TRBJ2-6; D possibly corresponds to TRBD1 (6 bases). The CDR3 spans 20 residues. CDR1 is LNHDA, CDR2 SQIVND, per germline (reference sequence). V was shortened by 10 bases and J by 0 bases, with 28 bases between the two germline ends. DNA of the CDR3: TGTGCCACCTCCGGGCCCAGGGGATCTTCCTTACACTCTGGGGCCAACGTCCTGACTTTC. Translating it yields CATSGPRGSSLHSGANVLTF.

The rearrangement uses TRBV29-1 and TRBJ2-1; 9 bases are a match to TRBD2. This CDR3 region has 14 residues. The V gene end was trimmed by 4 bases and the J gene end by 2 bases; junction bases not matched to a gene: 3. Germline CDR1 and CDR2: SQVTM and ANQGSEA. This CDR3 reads CSVGLAGTYNEQFF. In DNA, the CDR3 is TGCAGCGTTGGTCTAGCGGGAACCTACAATGAGCAGTTCTTC.

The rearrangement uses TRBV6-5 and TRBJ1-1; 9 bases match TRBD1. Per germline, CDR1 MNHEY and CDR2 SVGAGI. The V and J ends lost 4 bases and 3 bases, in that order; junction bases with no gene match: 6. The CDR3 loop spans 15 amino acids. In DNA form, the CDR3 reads TGTGCCAGCAGTTTGTTACAGGGGGCGGACACTGAAGCTTTCTTT. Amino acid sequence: CASSLLQGADTEAFF.

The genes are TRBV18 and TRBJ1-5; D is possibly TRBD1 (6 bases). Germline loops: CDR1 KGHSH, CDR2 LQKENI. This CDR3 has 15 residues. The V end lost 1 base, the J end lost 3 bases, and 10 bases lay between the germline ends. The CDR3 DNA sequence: TGTGCCAGCTCACCACAGGGGGGAAACAATCAGCCCCAGCATTTT. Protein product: CASSPQGGNNQPQHF.

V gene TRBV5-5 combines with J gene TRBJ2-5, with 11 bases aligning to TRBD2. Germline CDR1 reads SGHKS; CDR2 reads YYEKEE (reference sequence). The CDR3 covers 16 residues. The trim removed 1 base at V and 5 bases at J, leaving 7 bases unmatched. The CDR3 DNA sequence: TGTGCCAGCAGCTTGATTGGGACTAGCGGATGGGAGACCCAGTACTTC. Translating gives CASSLIGTSGWETQYF.

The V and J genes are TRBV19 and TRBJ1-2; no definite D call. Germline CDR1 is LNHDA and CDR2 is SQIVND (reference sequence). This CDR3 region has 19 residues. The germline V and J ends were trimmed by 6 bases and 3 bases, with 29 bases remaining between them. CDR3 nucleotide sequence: TGTGCCAGTAGGCCATCCGTAGGGTTCCCCCCTCGCCGCGACTATGGCTACACCTTC. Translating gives CASRPSVGFPPRRDYGYTF. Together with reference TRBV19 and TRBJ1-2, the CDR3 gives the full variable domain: DGGITQSPKYLFRKEGQNVTLSCEQNLNHDAMYWYRQDPGQGLRLIYYSQIVNDFQKGDIAEGYSVSREKKESFPLTVTSAQKNPTAFYLCASRPSVGFPPRRDYGYTFGSGTRLTVV.

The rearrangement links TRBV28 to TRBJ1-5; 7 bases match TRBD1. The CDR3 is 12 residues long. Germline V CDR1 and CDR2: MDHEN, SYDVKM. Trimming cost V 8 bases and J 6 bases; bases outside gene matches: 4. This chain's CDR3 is CASWDRTQPQHF. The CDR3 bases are TGTGCCAGCTGGGACAGAACTCAGCCCCAGCATTTT.

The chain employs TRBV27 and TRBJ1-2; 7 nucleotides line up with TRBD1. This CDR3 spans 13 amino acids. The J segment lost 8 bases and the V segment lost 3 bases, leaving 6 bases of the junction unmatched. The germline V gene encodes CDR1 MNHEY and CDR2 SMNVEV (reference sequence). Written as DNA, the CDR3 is TGTGCCAGCAGTTTTAGGGGGCGATCGGGCTACACCTTC. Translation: CASSFRGRSGYTF.

DNA for the CDR3: TGTGCCAGCAGTGGGGACCTACGCACAGATACGCAGTATTTT. Its translation is CASSGDLRTDTQYF. V is TRBV2 and J is TRBJ2-3, with D perhaps given as TRBD1 or TRBD2 (5 bases each). The germline gives CDR1 SNHLY, CDR2 FYNNEI. The length of the CDR3 is 14 residues. With 4 bases removed from V and 1 base from J, the gap between germline ends came to 9 bases. Full variable domain (rest looked up from reference TRBV2 and TRBJ2-3): EPEVTQTPSHQVTQMGQEVILRCVPISNHLYFYWYRQILGQKVEFLVSFYNNEISEKSEIFDDQFSVERPDGSNFTLKIRSTKLEDSAMYFCASSGDLRTDTQYFGPGTRLTVL.

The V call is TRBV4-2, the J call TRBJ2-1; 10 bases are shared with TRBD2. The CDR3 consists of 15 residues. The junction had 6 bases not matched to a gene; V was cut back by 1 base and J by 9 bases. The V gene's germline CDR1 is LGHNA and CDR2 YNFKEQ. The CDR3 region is CASSQALAGVGEQFF. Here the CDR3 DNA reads TGTGCCAGCAGCCAAGCCCTAGCGGGAGTCGGTGAGCAGTTCTTC.

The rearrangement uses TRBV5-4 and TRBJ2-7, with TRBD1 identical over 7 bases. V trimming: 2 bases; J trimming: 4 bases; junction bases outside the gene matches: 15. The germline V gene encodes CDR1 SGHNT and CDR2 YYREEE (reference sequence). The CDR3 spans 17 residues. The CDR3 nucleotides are TGTGCCAGCAGCTTAAGACAGGGACCTCCGAAGGGGTACGAGCAGTACTTC. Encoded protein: CASSLRQGPPKGYEQYF.

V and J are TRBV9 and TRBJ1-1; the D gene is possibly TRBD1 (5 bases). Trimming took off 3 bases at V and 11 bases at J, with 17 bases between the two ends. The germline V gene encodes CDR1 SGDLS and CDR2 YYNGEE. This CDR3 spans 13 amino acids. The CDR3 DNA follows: TGTGCCAGCAGCGAGCGGGGACGAGGGGATGCTTTCTTT. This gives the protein CASSERGRGDAFF.

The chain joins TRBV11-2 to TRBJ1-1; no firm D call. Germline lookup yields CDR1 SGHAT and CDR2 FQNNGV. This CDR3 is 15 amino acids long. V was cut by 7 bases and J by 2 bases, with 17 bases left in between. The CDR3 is CASTNTGALNTEAFF. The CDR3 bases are TGTGCCAGCACCAATACGGGAGCACTAAACACTGAAGCTTTCTTT.

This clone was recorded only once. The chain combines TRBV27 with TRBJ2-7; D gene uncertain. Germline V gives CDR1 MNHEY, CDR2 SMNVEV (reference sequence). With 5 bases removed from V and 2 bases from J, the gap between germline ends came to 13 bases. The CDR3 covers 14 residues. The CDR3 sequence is CASSTRTEAYEQYF. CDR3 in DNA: TGTGCCAGCAGTACGCGGACGGAAGCCTACGAGCAGTACTTC.

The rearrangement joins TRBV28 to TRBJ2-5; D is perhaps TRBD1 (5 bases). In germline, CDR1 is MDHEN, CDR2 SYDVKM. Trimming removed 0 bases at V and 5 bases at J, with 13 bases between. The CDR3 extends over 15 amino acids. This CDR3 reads CASSLWQGVGETQYF. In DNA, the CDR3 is TGTGCCAGCAGTTTATGGCAGGGCGTAGGGGAGACCCAGTACTTC. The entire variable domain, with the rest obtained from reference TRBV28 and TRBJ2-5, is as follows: DVKVTQSSRYLVKRTGEKVFLECVQDMDHENMFWYRQDPGLGLRLIYFSYDVKMKEKGDIPEGYSVSREKKERFSLILESASTNQTSMYLCASSLWQGVGETQYFGPGTRLLVL.